The clone carrying this TCR beta chain has more than one count but fewer than ten. Only in-frame clones appear in the TCRdb table, and some are missing; sequencing was by immunoSEQ multiplex PCR. The sample has about 110,000 clones; 88% are singletons. This record comes from a study of blood T cell repertoires in COVID-19. Whole-study context: Specimens from acute and convalescent COVID-19 originated in the United States, Italy and Spain. In each case, the material was cDNA or gDNA derived from T cells, B-cell-depleted T cells, or PBMCs.

With 3 bases clipped from V and 7 bases from J, the junction kept 8 bases outside the gene matches. The V gene's germline CDR1 is SGHTA and CDR2 FQGTGA. CDR3 length equals 15 residues. The V and J genes are TRBV7-3 and TRBJ2-2, with 7 nucleotides matching TRBD2. Sample: peripheral blood. This sequence originates from a human donor in a cohort sampled during active COVID-19. In DNA form, the CDR3 reads TGTGCCAGCAGCTTCAGGGAGGGCCCTATCGGGGAGCTGTTTTTT. Protein product: CASSFREGPIGELFF.